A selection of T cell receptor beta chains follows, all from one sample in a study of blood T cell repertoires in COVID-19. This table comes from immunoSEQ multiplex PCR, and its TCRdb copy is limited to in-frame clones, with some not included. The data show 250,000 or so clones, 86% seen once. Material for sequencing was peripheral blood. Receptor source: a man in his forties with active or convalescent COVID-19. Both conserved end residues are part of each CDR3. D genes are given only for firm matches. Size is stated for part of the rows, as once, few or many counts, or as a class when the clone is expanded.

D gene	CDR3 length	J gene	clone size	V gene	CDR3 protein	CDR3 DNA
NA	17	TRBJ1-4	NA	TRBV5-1	CASSFSGGESTNEKLFF	TGCGCCAGCAGCTTTAGCGGGGGAGAATCCACTAATGAAAAACTGTTTTTT
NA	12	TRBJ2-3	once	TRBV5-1	CASSLGPNTQYF	TGCGCCAGCAGCCTGGGCCCTAATACGCAGTATTTT
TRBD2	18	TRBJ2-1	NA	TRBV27	CASSFRREGPLLDNEQFF	TGTGCCAGCAGTTTTAGGAGGGAGGGCCCCCTTCTTGACAATGAGCAGTTCTTC
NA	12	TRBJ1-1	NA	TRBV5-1	CASSLDGSEAFF	TGCGCCAGCAGCTTGGACGGGTCTGAAGCTTTCTTT
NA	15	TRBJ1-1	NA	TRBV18	CASFAGDRLNTEAFF	TGTGCCAGCTTTGCCGGCGACAGGTTGAACACTGAAGCTTTCTTT
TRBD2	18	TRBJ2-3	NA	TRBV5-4	CASSLWLGWGLATDTQYF	TGTGCCAGCAGCTTGTGGCTGGGGTGGGGACTAGCAACAGATACGCAGTATTTT
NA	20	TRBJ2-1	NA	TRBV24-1	CATSVTTDLSGSAVYNEQFF	TGTGCCACCAGTGTAACAACTGACCTGAGTGGGAGCGCCGTCTACAATGAGCAGTTCTTC
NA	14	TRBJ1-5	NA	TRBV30	CAWSIQGSNQPQHF	TGTGCCTGGAGTATCCAGGGGAGCAATCAGCCCCAGCATTTT
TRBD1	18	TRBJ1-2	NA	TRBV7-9	CASSRKPGQDPVWYGYTF	TGTGCCAGCAGCCGAAAACCGGGACAGGACCCAGTTTGGTATGGCTACACCTTC
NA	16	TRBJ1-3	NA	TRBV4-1	CASSLDSGGSGNTIYF	TGCGCCAGCAGCCTCGATAGCGGGGGATCTGGAAACACCATATATTTT
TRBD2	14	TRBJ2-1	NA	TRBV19	CATMGGVAGIEQFF	TGTGCCACAATGGGCGGGGTAGCGGGGATAGAGCAGTTCTTC
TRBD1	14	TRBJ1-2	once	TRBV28	CASRTGQGDYGYTF	TGTGCCAGCCGGACCGGACAGGGAGATTATGGCTACACCTTC
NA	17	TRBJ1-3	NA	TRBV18	CASSPWMGADSGNTIYF	TGTGCCAGCTCTCCCTGGATGGGGGCAGACTCTGGAAACACCATATATTTT
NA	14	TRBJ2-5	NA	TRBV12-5	CASGPPGFGETQYF	TGTGCTAGTGGGCCCCCGGGGTTCGGAGAGACCCAGTACTTC
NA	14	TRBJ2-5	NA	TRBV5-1	CASSFRVDQETQYF	TGCGCCAGCAGCTTCAGGGTGGACCAAGAGACCCAGTACTTC
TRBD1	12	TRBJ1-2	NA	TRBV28	CASRAGGYGYTF	TGTGCCAGCAGAGCAGGGGGCTATGGCTACACCTTC
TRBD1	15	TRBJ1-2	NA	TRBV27	CASSFAGGARYGYTF	TGTGCCAGCAGTTTTGCAGGGGGCGCAAGGTATGGCTACACCTTC
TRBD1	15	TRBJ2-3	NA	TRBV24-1	CATSGGTDHTDTQYF	TGTGCCACCAGCGGTGGGACAGATCACACAGATACGCAGTATTTT
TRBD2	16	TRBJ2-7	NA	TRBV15	CATSSPTTGTIYEQYF	TGTGCCACCAGCAGCCCGACCACCGGGACTATCTACGAGCAGTACTTC
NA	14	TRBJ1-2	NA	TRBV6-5	CASSPVQQSYGYTF	TGTGCCAGCAGTCCAGTGCAACAGAGCTATGGCTACACCTTC
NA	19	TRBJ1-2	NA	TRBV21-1	CASSKARGSRTGVNYGYTF	TGTGCCAGCAGCAAAGCGCGGGGTAGCCGGACAGGGGTGAACTATGGCTACACCTTC
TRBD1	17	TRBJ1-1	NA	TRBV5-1	CASSSGVTGTVNTEAFF	TGCGCCAGCAGCTCGGGAGTAACCGGGACAGTGAACACTGAAGCTTTCTTT
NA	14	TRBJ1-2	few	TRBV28	CASSLDTFNYGYTF	TGTGCCAGCAGTTTAGACACTTTTAACTATGGCTACACCTTC
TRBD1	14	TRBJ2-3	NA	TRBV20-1	CSASKDRGPYTQYF	TGCAGTGCTAGTAAGGACAGGGGGCCATATACGCAGTATTTT
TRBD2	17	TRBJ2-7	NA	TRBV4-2	CASSRGSGGPGGSEQYF	TGTGCCAGCAGCCGGGGTAGCGGGGGGCCTGGGGGCTCCGAGCAGTACTTC
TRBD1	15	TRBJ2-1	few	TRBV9	CASSWGTGGYNEQFF	TGTGCCAGCAGCTGGGGGACAGGGGGCTACAATGAGCAGTTCTTC
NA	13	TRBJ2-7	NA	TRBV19	CASKGDIPYEQYF	TGTGCCAGTAAGGGGGACATTCCCTACGAGCAGTACTTC
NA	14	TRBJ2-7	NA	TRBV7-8	CASSSYRVPSEQYF	TGTGCCAGCAGCTCATACAGGGTGCCGTCTGAGCAGTACTTC
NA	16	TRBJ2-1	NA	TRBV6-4	CASSAPGGTGIGEQFF	TGTGCCAGCAGTGCTCCGGGGGGGACAGGGATTGGCGAGCAGTTCTTC
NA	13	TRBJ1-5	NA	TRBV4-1	CASSRNSNQPQHF	TGCGCCAGCAGCCGCAACTCGAATCAGCCCCAGCATTTT
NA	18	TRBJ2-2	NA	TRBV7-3	CASRRGAGPAPNTGELFF	TGTGCCAGCAGACGCGGGGCCGGCCCGGCACCTAACACCGGGGAGCTGTTTTTT